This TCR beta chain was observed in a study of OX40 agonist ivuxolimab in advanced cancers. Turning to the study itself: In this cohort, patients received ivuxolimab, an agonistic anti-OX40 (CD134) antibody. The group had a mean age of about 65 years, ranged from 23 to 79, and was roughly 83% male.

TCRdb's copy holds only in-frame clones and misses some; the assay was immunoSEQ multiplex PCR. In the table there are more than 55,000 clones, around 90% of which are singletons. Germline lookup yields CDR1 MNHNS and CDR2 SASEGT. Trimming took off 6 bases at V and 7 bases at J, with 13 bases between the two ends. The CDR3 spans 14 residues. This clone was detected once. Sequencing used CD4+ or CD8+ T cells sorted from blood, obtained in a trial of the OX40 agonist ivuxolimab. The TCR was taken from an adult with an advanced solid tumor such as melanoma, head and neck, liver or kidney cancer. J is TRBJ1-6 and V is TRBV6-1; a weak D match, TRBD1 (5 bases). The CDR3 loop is CASSRGWGNSPLHF. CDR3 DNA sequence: TGTGCCAGCAGCCGGGGTTGGGGGAATTCACCCCTCCACTTT.